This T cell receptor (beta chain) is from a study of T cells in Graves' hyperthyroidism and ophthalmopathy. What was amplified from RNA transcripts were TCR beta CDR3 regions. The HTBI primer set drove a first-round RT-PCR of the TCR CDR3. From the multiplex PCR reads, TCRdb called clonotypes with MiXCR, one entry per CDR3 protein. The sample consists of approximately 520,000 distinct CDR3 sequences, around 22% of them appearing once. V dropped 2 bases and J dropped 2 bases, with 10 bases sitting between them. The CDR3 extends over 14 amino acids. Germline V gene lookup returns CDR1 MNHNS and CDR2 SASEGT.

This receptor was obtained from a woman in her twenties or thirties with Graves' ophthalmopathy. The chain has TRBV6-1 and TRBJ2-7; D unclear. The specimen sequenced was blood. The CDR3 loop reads CASSEFMNTYEQYF. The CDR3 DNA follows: TGTGCCAGCAGTGAATTTATGAATACCTACGAGCAGTACTTC.